This T cell receptor beta chain was sequenced for a study of cytomegalovirus exposure and HLA in healthy donors. On the study more broadly: In terms of ancestry, the Caucasian-associated cluster contained 75% to 90% of the approximately 380 genotyped donors.

A remark on this clone: Its antigen is unidentified. The junction shows a germline mismatch at one end, possibly a read error.

Findings of the study overall: The authors later linked a missense DCLRE1C variant to TCR beta V- and J-gene trimming. The authors listed roughly 150 TCR beta chains as cytomegalovirus-associated.

It was with 60 Vbeta and 13 Jbeta primers that the PCR ran. The protocol was immunoSEQ multiplex PCR, while the TCRdb copy is restricted to in-frame clones and leaves out a portion. The data show approximately 150,000 clones, roughly 80% seen once. This TCR came from a woman between 40 and 55 years old in good health and CMV-seropositive. Sequencing was carried out using PBMCs.

The CDR3: CATVQPDF. The CDR3 nucleotides are TGCGCCACAGTACAGCCTGACTTC. V is TRBV23-1 and J is TRBJ2-5; D remains ambiguous. TRBV23-1 is an ORF for which the function is uncertain. The CDR3 sequence is 8 residues long.